The 23 T cell receptor beta chains below come from one sample, sequenced in a study of neoadjuvant anti-PD-1 for oral cavity cancer. TCRdb's table, derived via immunoSEQ multiplex PCR, lists solely in-frame clones and lacks some. The sample lists about 18,000 clones; under 75% were seen once. Sequences were derived from PBMCs, sampled before nivolumab (anti-PD-1) treatment. All receptors come from a person between 40 and 85 years old with oral cavity squamous cell carcinoma.

The chain combines TRBV5-6 with TRBJ2-1; D unclear. Between the trimmed V and J ends, which lost 7 bases and 10 bases, there was a span of 12 bases. This CDR3 has 11 amino acids. Germline V CDR1 and CDR2: SGHDT, YYEEEE. In nucleotides, the CDR3 is TGTGCCAGCGGGCGACTGGAGGAGCAGTTCTTC. Translated: CASGRLEEQFF.

The chain couples TRBV28 to TRBJ2-7, with D perhaps given as TRBD1 or TRBD2 (5 bases each). The V end was cut by 7 bases, the J end by 4 bases, with 11 bases between. CDR1 is MDHEN, CDR2 SYDVKM, per germline. The CDR3 is 12 residues long. This CDR3 reads CASTRGRYEQYF. For the CDR3, the DNA is TGTGCCAGCACCCGGGGACGTTACGAGCAGTACTTC.

The chain combines TRBV28 with TRBJ2-2; D is ambiguous. Deletions cut 7 bases from V and 5 bases from J, with 11 bases between. The CDR3 runs 13 residues. Germline CDR1 reads MDHEN; CDR2 reads SYDVKM. CDR3 in amino acids: CASTTSSTGELFF. DNA of the CDR3: TGTGCCAGCACCACCTCTAGTACCGGGGAGCTGTTTTTT.

This clone was seen just once. The V gene is TRBV19, the J gene TRBJ2-3; D possibly corresponds to TRBD1 (6 bases). The germline CDR1 and CDR2 sequences are LNHDA and SQIVND (reference sequence). V was cut by 3 bases and J by 8 bases, with 15 bases left in between. The CDR3 sequence is 14 residues long. In DNA, the CDR3 is TGTGCCAGTAGTATCGCAGGGGAAATTTCTACGCAGTATTTT. Protein sequence: CASSIAGEISTQYF. Complete variable domain (other parts from reference TRBV19 and TRBJ2-3): DGGITQSPKYLFRKEGQNVTLSCEQNLNHDAMYWYRQDPGQGLRLIYYSQIVNDFQKGDIAEGYSVSREKKESFPLTVTSAQKNPTAFYLCASSIAGEISTQYFGPGTRLTVL.

The chain carries TRBV6-6 and TRBJ1-1; D may be TRBD1 (6 bases). Trimming took 6 bases from V and 4 from J, leaving 15 bases between them. CDR3 length: 14 amino acids. Germline-derived CDR1 and CDR2 are MNHNY and SVGAGI (reference sequence). As DNA, the CDR3 is TGTGCCAGCAGGTACGACAGGAGGAGCACTGAAGCTTTCTTT. Protein sequence: CASRYDRRSTEAFF.

CDR3: CASSPTTGRFGYTF. DNA of the CDR3: TGTGCCAGCAGCCCCACCACAGGGCGGTTCGGCTACACCTTC. This chain joins TRBV27 and TRBJ1-2; the D gene is possibly TRBD1 (6 bases). The CDR3 is made up of 14 amino acids. CDR1 MNHEY and CDR2 SMNVEV come from the germline V gene (reference sequence). The V end lost 6 bases, the J end lost 8 bases, and 19 bases lay between the germline ends.

The chain has TRBV9 and TRBJ2-7, with 10 bases lining up with TRBD1. V was pared by 2 bases and J by 0 bases, with 5 bases of the junction left unmatched. The CDR3 has 16 amino acids. Germline V gene lookup returns CDR1 SGDLS and CDR2 YYNGEE. The CDR3 region is CASSVGQGPVSYEQYF. CDR3 nucleotides: TGTGCCAGCAGCGTGGGACAGGGGCCCGTCTCCTACGAGCAGTACTTC.

In DNA, the CDR3 is TGTGCCAGCAGCTCTCTTGTGGGAACTGGGGCCAACGTCCTGACTTTC. Its protein product is CASSSLVGTGANVLTF. The chain employs TRBV7-2 and TRBJ2-6; D uncertain. The germline V and J ends were trimmed by 4 bases and 2 bases, with 12 bases remaining between them. The CDR3 is made up of 16 amino acids. Germline CDR1 SGHTA, CDR2 FQGNSA. The variable domain in full, with the rest retrieved from reference TRBV7-2 and TRBJ2-6, is GAGVSQSPSNKVTEKGKDVELRCDPISGHTALYWYRQSLGQGLEFLIYFQGNSAPDKSGLPSDRFSAERTGGSVSTLTIQRTQQEDSAVYLCASSSLVGTGANVLTFGAGSRLTVL.

The chain recombines TRBV30 with TRBJ1-4, with unresolved D. Per germline, CDR1 GTSNPN and CDR2 SVGIG (reference sequence). Trimming took 4 bases from V and 5 from J, leaving 11 bases between them. This CDR3 region has 13 residues. In DNA form, the CDR3 reads TGTGCCTGGAATAGAGGAGAAAATGAAAAACTGTTTTTT. It is translated as CAWNRGENEKLFF.

Worth noting for this clone: At one boundary the junction diverges from the germline segment, which might be a read error. The chain employs TRBV7-7 and TRBJ1-3, with 7 bases that match TRBD1. Germline values: CDR1 SSHAT, CDR2 FNYEAQ (reference sequence). The length of the CDR3 is 13 residues. As DNA, the CDR3 is TGTGCTAGCAGCCCAGGACAGGCAAACACCATATATTTT. This translates into CASSPGQANTIYF.

This chain connects TRBV5-4 to TRBJ2-6; D is possibly TRBD1 or TRBD2 (5 bases each). The germline V and J ends were trimmed by 1 base and 0 bases, with 17 bases remaining between them. Germline V gene lookup returns CDR1 SGHNT and CDR2 YYREEE (reference sequence). This CDR3 is 19 amino acids long. The DNA for the CDR3 is TGTGCCAGCAGCTTGAGTTCGAGGGGTTTGAGCTCTGGGGCCAACGTCCTGACTTTC. Its translation: CASSLSSRGLSSGANVLTF.

The chain carries TRBV5-1 and TRBJ2-2; TRBD1 aligns across 8 bases. Per the germline V gene, CDR1 is SGHRS and CDR2 is YFSETQ. The CDR3 is made up of 17 amino acids. J gave up 3 bases and V 0 bases, and 7 bases lay outside the gene matches. CDR3 loop: CASSLDPDRVDTGELFF. The DNA of the CDR3 is TGCGCCAGCAGCTTGGATCCGGACAGGGTGGACACCGGGGAGCTGTTTTTT.

This clone was recorded a few times. The chain uses TRBV19 and TRBJ1-1, with 10 positions matching TRBD1. The trim removed 5 bases at V and 0 bases at J, leaving 9 bases unmatched. Germline V gene data show CDR1 as LNHDA and CDR2 as SQIVND (reference sequence). The CDR3 totals 17 residues. This CDR3 reads CASSPPGQGRMNTEAFF. The CDR3 DNA is TGTGCCAGTAGTCCACCGGGACAGGGGCGGATGAACACTGAAGCTTTCTTT.

This clone came up a few times. The genes are TRBV11-3 and TRBJ2-4, with D perhaps matching TRBD1 (8 bases). This CDR3 has 15 residues. V was cut by 4 bases and J by 7 bases, with 17 bases left in between. Germline V CDR1 and CDR2: SGHNT, YENEEA. CDR3 in amino acids: CASSSGQGGINIQYF. The CDR3 DNA follows: TGTGCCAGCAGCTCCGGACAGGGAGGGATCAACATTCAGTACTTC.

The rearrangement uses TRBV2 and TRBJ2-7, with D perhaps matching TRBD2 (5 bases). The CDR3 extends over 14 amino acids. With 4 bases removed from V and 0 bases from J, the gap between germline ends came to 10 bases. Per germline, CDR1 SNHLY and CDR2 FYNNEI. The CDR3 nucleotides read TGTGCCAGCAGTGGGAGCGGATACTCCTACGAGCAGTACTTC. Protein: CASSGSGYSYEQYF.

CDR3 DNA sequence: TGCAGCGGGGGGGGTAGCGGGTACGAGCAGTACTTC. It yields the protein CSGGGSGYEQYF. The genes are TRBV29-1 and TRBJ2-7; TRBD2 matches at 7 bases. The CDR3 spans 12 residues. The V gene end was trimmed by 7 bases and the J gene end by 4 bases; junction bases not matched to a gene: 7. Per the germline V gene, CDR1 is SQVTM and CDR2 is ANQGSEA.

The V gene is TRBV5-4, the J gene TRBJ2-1, with 10 nucleotides matching TRBD2. The CDR3 extends over 16 amino acids. Per germline, CDR1 SGHNT and CDR2 YYREEE (reference sequence). V shed 4 bases, J shed 7 bases, and the junction held 11 bases outside the gene matches. The CDR3 is CASSASAGGGTNEQFF. DNA for the CDR3: TGTGCCAGCAGCGCGTCAGCGGGAGGGGGGACGAATGAGCAGTTCTTC.

This rearrangement joins TRBV5-1 to TRBJ1-4, with 8 positions matching TRBD1. CDR1 is SGHRS and CDR2 is YFSETQ in the germline V gene. J was trimmed by 4 bases and V by 6 bases; bases with no gene match: 2. This CDR3 has 13 residues. CDR3 bases: TGCGCCAGCATGGGACAGGATAATGAAAAACTGTTTTTT. Translated: CASMGQDNEKLFF.

This clone came up a few times. The gene calls are TRBV7-6 and TRBJ1-4, with 7 bases that match TRBD1. The CDR3 is 14 amino acids. With 1 base clipped from V and 8 bases from J, the junction kept 4 bases outside the gene matches. Germline CDR1 and CDR2: SGHVS and FNYEAQ. CDR3 in amino acids: CASSLGDSGEKLFF. Written as DNA, the CDR3 is TGTGCCAGCAGCTTAGGGGACAGTGGAGAAAAACTGTTTTTT.

The rearrangement uses TRBV6-1 and TRBJ1-2, with D maybe TRBD1 (5 bases). This CDR3 has 14 residues. V was pared by 3 bases and J by 8 bases, with 16 bases between. Germline V gene data show CDR1 as MNHNS and CDR2 as SASEGT. As DNA, the CDR3 is TGTGCCAGCAGTGATGGGACCCACGGGAAGGGCTACACCTTC. This translates into CASSDGTHGKGYTF.

The V gene is TRBV9, the J gene TRBJ1-4; the D is unclear. The CDR3 totals 15 residues. Germline V gives CDR1 SGDLS, CDR2 YYNGEE. V was trimmed by 3 bases and J by 8 bases, leaving 17 bases between them. CDR3 DNA: TGTGCCAGCAGCGAAGAGGATACTGTCGGAGAAAAACTGTTTTTT. This encodes CASSEEDTVGEKLFF.

The rearrangement joins TRBV27 to TRBJ2-5, with 8 bases identical to TRBD2. CDR3 length: 15 amino acids. Looked up from germline, CDR1 is MNHEY and CDR2 is SMNVEV (reference sequence). The junction had 2 bases not matched to a gene; V was cut back by 2 bases and J by 0 bases. The CDR3 loop is CASSLGAGDQETQYF. In nucleotides, the CDR3 is TGTGCCAGCAGTTTAGGAGCGGGAGACCAAGAGACCCAGTACTTC.

The chain uses TRBV6-1 and TRBJ1-1; D is undetermined. CDR3 size: 10 residues. Looked up from germline, CDR1 is MNHNS and CDR2 is SASEGT. V was pared by 4 bases and J by 8 bases, with 5 bases between. The CDR3 region has the DNA TGTGCCAGCAGTGGGTTAGAAGCTTTCTTT. Amino acids: CASSGLEAFF.